This T cell receptor beta chain originates from a study of T cells expressing NK-cell markers. It was by 5'RACE template switching with UMIs that TCR beta cDNA was made. TCRdb reanalyzed the 5' RACE reads and collapses them to one entry per CDR3 protein, without DNA. The data include 440,000 or so distinct CDR3 sequences; the top ten clones carry 7.3%. The germline gives CDR1 MNHEY, CDR2 SVGAGI. CDR3 length: 15 residues. This chain joins TRBV6-5 and TRBJ1-1; the D call from TCRdb, TRBD1, cannot be confirmed without DNA. Specimen: blood T cells: a sorted CD56 or NKG2C T cell subset, CD4+ or CD8+ T cells, or bulk PBMC T cells (not recorded which). This clonotype was obtained from a woman between 18 and 75 years old in good health. The CDR3 here is CASSYGGTENTEAFF.